This entry is about one T cell receptor beta chain. These data originate in a study of blood T cell repertoires in COVID-19. The wider study: COVID-19 samples from acute and convalescent phases originated in the United States, Italy and Spain. In each case, the material was cDNA or gDNA derived from T cells, B-cell-depleted T cells, or PBMCs.

Per germline, CDR1 SGHRS and CDR2 YFSETQ. CDR3 length: 18 amino acids. The J segment lost 4 bases and the V segment lost 4 bases, leaving 17 bases of the junction unmatched. In the source study's methods: Amplification of reference gene primers was used by the study to estimate nucleated cell counts. Assay: immunoSEQ multiplex PCR; the TCRdb copy retains only in-frame clones and omits some. That table gives V, J and clone size, and the DNA gave D and trimming. The table records about 220,000 clones, roughly 88% of them present only once. The source is a man aged 45-65 years with active or convalescent COVID-19. Source material: peripheral blood. The genes are TRBV5-1 and TRBJ2-3; TRBD2 matches 8 bases. The CDR3 loop is CASSRTATVAGFADTQYF. The DNA of the CDR3 is TGCGCCAGCAGCAGAACTGCGACCGTAGCGGGGTTTGCAGATACGCAGTATTTT.